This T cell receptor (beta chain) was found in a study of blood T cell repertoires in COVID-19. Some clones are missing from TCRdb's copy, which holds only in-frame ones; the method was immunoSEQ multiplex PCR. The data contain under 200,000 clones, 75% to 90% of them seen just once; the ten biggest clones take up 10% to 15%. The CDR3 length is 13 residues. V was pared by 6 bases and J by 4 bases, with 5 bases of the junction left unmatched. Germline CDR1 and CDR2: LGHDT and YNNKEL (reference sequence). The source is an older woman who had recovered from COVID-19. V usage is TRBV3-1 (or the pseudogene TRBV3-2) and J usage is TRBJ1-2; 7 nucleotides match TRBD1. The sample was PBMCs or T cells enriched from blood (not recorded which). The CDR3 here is CASSQTGPYGYTF. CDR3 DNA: TGTGCCAGCAGTCAGACAGGGCCCTATGGCTACACCTTC.